This T cell receptor beta chain was found in a study of Ad26.COV2.S vaccination and SARS-CoV-2 variants. Germline values: CDR1 SGDLS, CDR2 YYNGEE. Between the trimmed V and J ends, which lost 0 bases and 2 bases, there was a span of 9 bases. The CDR3 runs to 15 residues. Clones were read by immunoSEQ multiplex PCR, and TCRdb kept only the in-frame ones, dropping some. This table has approximately 410,000 clones, approximately 92% appearing once. Treatment described: about 20 received Ad26.COV2.S at low or high dose, single or two shots; about 5 received placebo; per-sample allocation not given. Collection of the samples took place on day 63 after the first injection of vaccine or placebo. The shot given was an Ad26 vector that makes Wuhan-strain SARS-CoV-2 spike.

The TCR comes from a person aged 18 to 59 who received the Ad26.COV2.S COVID-19 vaccine or a placebo. The V and J genes are TRBV9 and TRBJ2-1; D is possibly TRBD2 (6 bases). Here the sequenced sample was peripheral blood, taken in a trial of Ad26.COV2.S vaccine versus placebo. The CDR3, as DNA: TGTGCCAGCAGCGTAGCGGGGGTGGCCTACAATGAGCAGTTCTTC. This sequence encodes CASSVAGVAYNEQFF.